This T cell receptor beta chain is drawn from a study of graft-versus-host responses after intestinal transplantation. Overall study context: Those transplanted obtained multivisceral, liver-intestinal, or isolated intestinal grafts. Tacrolimus and steroids were given for about 3 years to all recipients after anti-thymocyte globulin induction.

The CDR3 is 13 amino acids. Trimming took 3 bases from V and 5 from J, leaving 11 bases between them. Germline V lookup: CDR1 SNHLY, CDR2 FYNNEI. Here immunoSEQ multiplex PCR was the method, and the copy in TCRdb shows in-frame clones only, minus some. Counted here are some 100,000 clones, just over 90% occurring once; the ten biggest clones make up 5% to 6.5%. As concerns this clone: What it recognizes is unknown.

V and J are TRBV2 and TRBJ2-7; D gene ambiguous. The receptor was derived from a human donor who received an intestinal transplant. The sequencing used unstimulated CD8+ T cells sorted from spleen or lymph node cells, collected before intestinal transplant. In DNA form, the CDR3 reads TGTGCCAGCAGTGATTCCCGCCAGGACGAGCAGTACTTC. Amino acid sequence: CASSDSRQDEQYF.